Listed here are 18 T cell receptor beta chains from one sample, sequenced in a study of blood T cells in healthy people across ages. Combining a sample-barcoded 5' primer with a J-beta primer mix, a second PCR ran for about 7 to 11 cycles. TCRdb redid the calling of the 5' RACE reads with MiXCR, one entry per CDR3 protein. The table has some 1.8 million distinct CDR3 sequences, about 39% seen once. The sequenced sample consisted of blood. The receptor set was obtained from a human donor in good health.

This clonotype has just a few counts. The chain employs TRBV20-1 and TRBJ1-1; tentatively, D is TRBD1 (6 bases). This CDR3 region has 15 residues. CDR1 DFQATT and CDR2 SNEGSKA come from the germline V gene (reference sequence). V was shortened by 2 bases and J by 1 base, with 14 bases between the two germline ends. The chain's CDR3 is CSARRPGTPNTEAFF. The CDR3 DNA reads TGCAGTGCTAGACGCCCCGGGACACCGAACACTGAAGCTTTCTTT.

This clonotype was found many times. The chain recombines TRBV4-3 with TRBJ2-7; D is possibly TRBD2 (6 bases). V was pared by 0 bases and J by 7 bases, with 10 bases between. The germline V gene has CDR1 LGHNA and CDR2 YSLEER. The CDR3 consists of 13 residues. In DNA, the CDR3 is TGCGCCAGCAGCCAAGATAGTGGGAGGGAGCAGTACTTC. Protein product: CASSQDSGREQYF.

The V and J genes are TRBV20-1 and TRBJ2-5; TRBD2 matches at 12 bases. V was pared by 0 bases and J by 11 bases, with 13 bases of the junction left unmatched. CDR3 length equals 16 residues. Germline CDR1 DFQATT, CDR2 SNEGSKA (reference sequence). CDR3 in DNA: TGCAGTGCTAGAGAGACAAGGACTAGCGGGAAGAATGAGCAGTACTTC. Its translation is CSARETRTSGKNEQYF.

This clonotype was found once. This chain links TRBV6-6 with TRBJ2-3; 7 bases fit TRBD1. CDR3 size: 15 residues. V lost 5 bases to trimming and J lost 2 bases; unmatched junction nucleotides: 7. Looked up from germline, CDR1 is MNHNY and CDR2 is SVGAGI (reference sequence). CDR3 DNA: TGTGCCAGCAGTCTGGAGACAGGGATCACAGATACGCAGTATTTT. Protein sequence: CASSLETGITDTQYF.

This clonotype was seen more than once but under ten times. V and J are TRBV4-2 and TRBJ2-1, with TRBD2 identical over 7 bases. Germline-derived CDR1 and CDR2 are LGHNA and YNFKEQ. Unmatched junction bases numbered 16, after V lost 1 base and J lost 7 bases. The CDR3 has 18 amino acids. The CDR3 coding sequence is TGTGCCAGCAGCCAAGCCCCTGGGCGGGGGTTCAAGGTGAATGAGCAGTTCTTC. It translates to CASSQAPGRGFKVNEQFF.

This clonotype was found a few times. This chain uses TRBV6-2 or TRBV6-3 with TRBJ1-2; 8 bases are a match to TRBD1. This CDR3 has 13 amino acids. V shed 6 bases and J 7 bases; nucleotides not matched to a gene: 7. Germline loops: CDR1 MNHEY, CDR2 SVGEGT. The CDR3 here is CASSRTGYAGYTF. Here the CDR3 DNA reads TGTGCCAGCAGCCGGACAGGGTACGCTGGCTACACCTTC.

The chain is built from TRBV5-6 and TRBJ1-2; D unresolved. Between the trimmed V and J ends, which lost 3 bases and 5 bases, there was a span of 11 bases. The CDR3 is 13 amino acids. Germline-derived CDR1 and CDR2 are SGHDT and YYEEEE. CDR3 DNA: TGTGCCAGCAGCTCCGGCTGGATTTATGGCTACACCTTC. This codes for CASSSGWIYGYTF.

This clonotype came up a few times. The V and J genes are TRBV10-3 and TRBJ1-2; TRBD1 matches 10 bases. Germline CDR1 reads ENHRY; CDR2 reads SYGVKD. CDR3 length: 15 amino acids. The V segment lost 3 bases and the J segment 7 bases; nucleotides outside the gene matches: 8. CDR3 residues: CAISDPGTGDSGYTF. The DNA of the CDR3 is TGTGCCATCAGTGACCCCGGGACAGGGGACTCTGGCTACACCTTC.

The chain is built from TRBV3-1 and TRBJ2-4; D gene uncertain. The end of the DNA fits TRBJ2-7 better, so the J call may be wrong. This CDR3 region has 14 residues. Germline loops: CDR1 LGHDT, CDR2 YNNKEL (reference sequence). CDR3: CASSQDHMWYEQYF. The DNA of the CDR3 is TGTGCCAGCAGCCAAGATCACATGTGGTACGAGCAGTACTTC.

This clonotype was observed a few times. The V and J genes are TRBV12-5 and TRBJ2-1; D gene uncertain. Germline assignment: CDR1 LGHNT and CDR2 FRNRAP. The CDR3 extends over 14 amino acids. Trimming left V 2 bases short and J 6 bases short, with 11 bases between. CDR3 loop: CASGLSPDVNEQFF. CDR3 DNA: TGTGCTAGTGGTTTGTCCCCAGATGTCAATGAGCAGTTCTTC.

This clonotype was observed a single time. The J gene is TRBJ1-2, the V gene TRBV6-2 or TRBV6-3; the match to TRBD1 covers 8 bases. Per germline, CDR1 MNHEY and CDR2 SVGEGT. V trimming: 6 bases; J trimming: 7 bases; junction bases outside the gene matches: 16. The CDR3 contains 16 residues. CDR3: CASRTGTGGRYCGYTF. CDR3 in DNA: TGTGCCAGCAGAACCGGGACAGGAGGTCGATACTGTGGCTACACCTTC.

The V call is TRBV29-1, the J call TRBJ2-1; D is undetermined. Germline CDR1 is SQVTM and CDR2 is ANQGSEA. Trimming took 4 bases from V and 6 from J, leaving 7 bases between them. CDR3 size: 11 residues. CDR3 residues: CSVVVGNEQFF. The CDR3 DNA reads TGCAGCGTTGTGGTGGGCAATGAGCAGTTCTTC.

The chain joins TRBV6-2 or TRBV6-3 to TRBJ2-7; D is uncertain. Germline V lookup: CDR1 MNHEY, CDR2 SVGEGT. The CDR3 length is 16 residues. Trimming removed 8 bases at V and 1 base at J, with 21 bases between. For the CDR3, the DNA is TGTGCCAGCGGAAAAAGACACTCCCAAGGGTCCTACGAGCAGTACTTC. Its translation is CASGKRHSQGSYEQYF.

This clonotype was seen a few times. The chain has TRBV7-9 and TRBJ2-1; 10 nucleotides match TRBD2. V shed 4 bases, J shed 7 bases, and the junction held 7 bases outside the gene matches. CDR3 length equals 15 residues. CDR1 SEHNR and CDR2 FQNEAQ come from the germline V gene (reference sequence). CDR3 sequence: CASSSLSGGANEQFF. CDR3 in DNA: TGTGCCAGCAGCTCTCTAAGCGGGGGGGCTAATGAGCAGTTCTTC.

The chain couples TRBV18 to TRBJ1-2, with 9 bases fitting TRBD1. This CDR3 comprises 16 residues. V lost 6 bases to trimming and J lost 6 bases; unmatched junction nucleotides: 14. CDR1 KGHSH and CDR2 LQKENI come from the germline V gene. The CDR3 coding sequence is TGTGCCAGCTCTCTCGGACAGGGGAGAACGAGTAATGGCTACACCTTC. Its translation is CASSLGQGRTSNGYTF.

The rearrangement uses TRBV7-3 and TRBJ2-3, with D tentatively TRBD1 (5 bases). V was shortened by 5 bases and J by 0 bases, with 18 bases between the two germline ends. The CDR3 runs 17 residues. The germline gives CDR1 SGHTA, CDR2 FQGTGA. CDR3 protein: CASSRRVGAASTDTQYF. As DNA, the CDR3 is TGTGCCAGCAGCCGCCGTGTTGGGGCGGCTAGCACAGATACGCAGTATTTT.

Points on this clonotype: The junction departs from the called germline gene at one end, perhaps through a read error. The gene calls are TRBV27 and TRBJ1-1; 8 bases line up with TRBD1. The CDR3 length is 16 residues. Germline values: CDR1 MNHEY, CDR2 SMNVEV (reference sequence). CDR3 residues: CASSTRTGQRNTEAFF. CDR3 nucleotides: TGTGCCAGCAGTACACGGACAGGGCAAAGGAACACTGAAGCGTTCTTT.

The V call is TRBV7-2, the J call TRBJ2-5, with TRBD2 matching 11 bases. The end of the DNA fits TRBJ2-7 better, so the J call may be wrong. The CDR3 has 15 amino acids. Per the germline V gene, CDR1 is SGHTA and CDR2 is FQGNSA. In DNA form, the CDR3 reads TGTGCCAGCAGCTTGATTAGCGGGGGGGCGAACGAGCAGTACTTC. This gives the protein CASSLISGGANEQYF.